What follows is one TCR beta chain and its context. Its antigen is as yet unknown. Trimming removed 1 base from V and 4 bases from J, with 12 bases in between. The CDR3 is made up of 15 amino acids. Germline V gene lookup returns CDR1 SGHTA and CDR2 FQGNSA. These data are taken from a study of Ad26.COV2.S vaccination and SARS-CoV-2 variants. Sequencing used immunoSEQ multiplex PCR; TCRdb keeps in-frame clones, though not all of them. The sample lists about 350,000 clones, 92% occurring once. Study-level findings and limits: Individuals receiving vaccine had higher spike-specific TCR breadth than placebo recipients did. Analyses of TCR breadth and depth may have underestimated total T cell responses. In vaccinated individuals, spike-specific CD8+ and CD4+ T cell responses reportedly displayed substantial breadth. Participants given vaccine showed non-spike TCR breadth similar to that of placebo recipients.

Sequences were derived from peripheral blood, sampled after recovery from COVID-19. This sequence was found in a human donor who had recovered from COVID-19. The chain couples TRBV7-2 to TRBJ2-3; the D is unclear. CDR3 amino acids: CASSLDRPSADTQYF. CDR3 sequence (DNA): TGTGCCAGCAGCTTAGATCGGCCGAGTGCAGATACGCAGTATTTT.